This TCR beta chain was captured in a study of blood T cell repertoires in COVID-19. Study background: From T cells, B-cell-depleted T cells, or PBMCs came the material, which was cDNA or gDNA.

The CDR3 loop spans 11 amino acids. Study processing details: Researchers report that nucleated cell counts were estimated from reference gene primer amplification. Profiling relied on immunoSEQ multiplex PCR, and the TCRdb table lists in-frame clones only, not all of them. V and J calls and clone size are copied from that table; D and trimming were computed from the DNA. This sample carries 200,000 to 250,000 clones, roughly 90% of them seen once, and the ten largest clones take roughly 2.4%. Sequencing was done on a sample of peripheral blood. This chain connects TRBV21-1 to TRBJ2-3; the table gives TRBD2 as D, unverified against the DNA. TRBV21-1 is a documented pseudogene. The receptor's source is a woman in her forties or fifties with acute or convalescent COVID-19. The CDR3 loop is CASDFTDTQYF. In nucleotides, the CDR3 is TGTGCCAGCGACTTCACAGATACGCAGTATTTT.